This TCR beta chain stems from a study of OX40 agonist ivuxolimab in advanced cancers. Study in general: The dose-escalation cohort had hepatocellular carcinoma, melanoma, renal cell or head and neck cancer.

Sequencing was performed with immunoSEQ multiplex PCR; in TCRdb, only in-frame clones are kept and a portion is missing. Of tens of thousands of clones listed, roughly 80% are singletons. The CDR3 totals 15 residues. From germline, CDR1 is MNHEY and CDR2 SVGAGI. With V trimmed by 5 bases and J by 8 bases, 7 bases remained unmatched. Material: CD4+ or CD8+ T cells sorted from blood, obtained in a trial of the OX40 agonist ivuxolimab. The sequence was collected from an adult with an advanced solid tumor such as melanoma, head and neck, liver or kidney cancer. The chain carries TRBV6-5 and TRBJ1-6, with 9 bases aligning to TRBD1. Written as DNA, the CDR3 is TGTGCCAGCAGTAGACGACAGGGGGAGTATTCACCCCTCCACTTT. Its protein is CASSRRQGEYSPLHF.